Following are 22 T cell receptor beta chains from one sample sequenced in a study of blood T cell repertoires in COVID-19. Data came from immunoSEQ multiplex PCR; TCRdb stores just in-frame clones and leaves some out. In the table there are around 95,000 clones, around four fifths of which are singletons. The sequenced sample consisted of peripheral blood. These receptors originate from a woman aged 70-85 years with acute or convalescent COVID-19.

Remarks on this clone: A read error may produce the germline difference seen at one junction end. Other DNA variants within this sample encode the same CDR3. The rearrangement joins TRBV4-1 to TRBJ1-1; no clear D. CDR1 is MGHRA and CDR2 is YSYEKL in the germline V gene. This CDR3 comprises 16 residues. CDR3: CASSQVQSRVNTEAFF. CDR3 DNA: TGCGCCAGTAGCCAAGTCCAATCCCGCGTGAACACTGAAGCTTTCTTT.

The chain has TRBV11-3 and TRBJ2-3; 8 positions match TRBD2. The CDR3 runs 15 residues. The germline CDR1 and CDR2 sequences are SGHNT and YENEEA. Trimming cost V 5 bases and J 5 bases; bases outside gene matches: 9. The CDR3 coding sequence is TGTGCCAGCAGCGCGGGGGAGCTAGCGGGAGATACGCAGTATTTT. Residues: CASSAGELAGDTQYF.

The chain carries TRBV10-3 and TRBJ1-2; possibly TRBD1 for D (5 bases). Germline CDR1 ENHRY, CDR2 SYGVKD. This CDR3 is built from 13 residues. Between the trimmed V and J ends, which lost 0 bases and 8 bases, there was a span of 10 bases. The DNA for the CDR3 is TGTGCCATCAGTGAGTCGGGGGAGGAGGGCTACACCTTC. Translating gives CAISESGEEGYTF.

This clone was seen ten or more times. For the CDR3, the DNA is TGTGCCAGCAGCGACTACAGGGGGAACTACGAGCAGTACGTC. Residues: CASSDYRGNYEQYV. This chain joins TRBV7-3 and TRBJ2-7; 8 nucleotides align to TRBD1. CDR1 is SGHTA and CDR2 is FQGTGA in the germline V gene. V lost 5 bases to trimming and J lost 3 bases; unmatched junction nucleotides: 6. This CDR3 has 14 residues.

The chain carries TRBV7-8 and TRBJ1-4, with a weak D call TRBD1 (5 bases). The germline V and J ends were trimmed by 2 bases and 7 bases, with 14 bases remaining between them. Looked up from germline, CDR1 is SGHVS and CDR2 is FQNEAQ. The CDR3 covers 15 residues. As DNA, the CDR3 is TGTGCCAGCAGCTTACTAGGCAGCGGGGGTGAAAAACTGTTTTTT. Its translation is CASSLLGSGGEKLFF.

The rearrangement links TRBV5-4 to TRBJ2-1; possible D gene TRBD1, 5 bases. V lost 4 bases and J lost 0, with 17 bases in between. This CDR3 spans 17 amino acids. Germline V lookup: CDR1 SGHNT, CDR2 YYREEE (reference sequence). Here the CDR3 reads CASSPWGSRASYNEQFF. As DNA, the CDR3 is TGTGCCAGCAGCCCTTGGGGTAGCAGGGCCTCCTACAATGAGCAGTTCTTC. Combining the CDR3 with reference TRBV5-4 and TRBJ2-1 gives the whole variable domain ETGVTQSPTHLIKTRGQQVTLRCSSQSGHNTVSWYQQALGQGPQFIFQYYREEENGRGNFPPRFSGLQFPNYSSELNVNALELDDSALYLCASSPWGSRASYNEQFFGPGTRLTVL.

The chain recombines TRBV5-1 with TRBJ1-1; D is unclear. Per the germline V gene, CDR1 is SGHRS and CDR2 is YFSETQ. The CDR3 consists of 14 residues. Trimming cost V 1 base and J 2 bases, with 9 bases left between them. CDR3 amino acids: CASSLTAENTEAFF. Here the CDR3 DNA reads TGCGCCAGCAGCTTGACAGCTGAAAACACTGAAGCTTTCTTT.

The V call is TRBV27, the J call TRBJ1-1, with D possibly matching TRBD1 (6 bases). V lost 8 bases and J 0 bases, leaving 10 bases between the germline ends. Looked up from germline, CDR1 is MNHEY and CDR2 is SMNVEV (reference sequence). The CDR3 extends over 13 amino acids. CDR3 region: CASWTALNTEAFF. In nucleotides, the CDR3 is TGTGCCAGCTGGACAGCATTGAACACTGAAGCTTTCTTT.

The chain uses TRBV19 and TRBJ2-4; D may be TRBD2 (7 bases). This CDR3 contains 16 residues. Deletions cut 3 bases from V and 7 bases from J, with 19 bases between. Germline-derived CDR1 and CDR2 are LNHDA and SQIVND (reference sequence). CDR3 nucleotides: TGTGCCAGTAGTATCTCCGGGGGGCTCAGTGGGAACATTCAGTACTTC. It codes for CASSISGGLSGNIQYF.

The chain employs TRBV4-1 and TRBJ1-1, with unresolved D. This CDR3 region has 15 residues. The ends were cut back, 0 bases at V and 4 bases at J, with 12 bases in the middle. The germline gives CDR1 MGHRA, CDR2 YSYEKL. The CDR3 sequence is CASSQDPFGATEAFF. CDR3 DNA: TGCGCCAGCAGCCAAGACCCCTTCGGAGCCACTGAAGCTTTCTTT.

This CDR3 is CASSYRQGNQPQHF. In DNA form, the CDR3 reads TGTGCCAGCAGTTACCGCCAGGGTAATCAGCCCCAGCATTTT. This sequence joins TRBV6-2 or TRBV6-3 and TRBJ1-5, with D possibly being TRBD1 (5 bases). The CDR3 is 14 amino acids. The V gene's germline CDR1 is MNHEY and CDR2 SVGEGT. V was clipped by 2 bases and J by 4 bases, with 9 bases between them.

The chain links TRBV14 to TRBJ1-2; no clear D. The CDR3 has 13 residues. The ends were cut back, 4 bases at V and 8 bases at J, with 14 bases in the middle. In germline, CDR1 is SGHDN, CDR2 FVKESK. The CDR3 protein is CASSPGIEVGYTF. In DNA form, the CDR3 reads TGTGCCAGCAGCCCCGGGATTGAAGTAGGCTACACCTTC.

The chain employs TRBV4-2 and TRBJ2-5, with 7 bases matching TRBD1. The length of the CDR3 is 14 residues. V gave up 4 bases and J gave up 7 bases; unmatched junction bases: 9. CDR1 LGHNA and CDR2 YNFKEQ come from the germline V gene. The CDR3 protein is CASSLRQGQRTQYF. Written as DNA, the CDR3 is TGTGCCAGCAGCCTTAGACAGGGACAACGGACCCAGTACTTC.

This clone turned up a few times. The chain uses TRBV7-9 and TRBJ1-2; no clear D. Germline lookup yields CDR1 SEHNR and CDR2 FQNEAQ (reference sequence). The CDR3 is made up of 14 amino acids. Trimming took off 7 bases at V and 2 bases at J, with 14 bases between the two ends. CDR3 residues: CASTPRAGNYGYTF. CDR3 coding DNA: TGTGCCAGCACCCCTAGGGCGGGAAACTATGGCTACACCTTC.

The chain carries TRBV18 and TRBJ1-1; 10 bases agree with TRBD1. The V and J ends lost 2 bases and 5 bases, in that order; junction bases with no gene match: 2. The CDR3 totals 14 residues. Germline lookup yields CDR1 KGHSH and CDR2 LQKENI. The CDR3 DNA follows: TGTGCCAGCTCACCAAAGGGACAGGGGACTGAAGCTTTCTTT. As protein: CASSPKGQGTEAFF.

V and J are TRBV29-1 and TRBJ2-1; 10 bases are shared with TRBD2. This CDR3 has 14 amino acids. The germline V gene has CDR1 SQVTM and CDR2 ANQGSEA. V shed 0 bases, J shed 6 bases, and the junction held 2 bases outside the gene matches. The CDR3 bases are TGCAGCGTTGAAGAGCAGCGGGGGGGCAATGAGCAGTTCTTC. Amino acid sequence: CSVEEQRGGNEQFF.

This clone was observed a handful of times. This chain links TRBV7-3 with TRBJ1-5, with 7 bases aligning to TRBD1. Germline loops: CDR1 SGHTA, CDR2 FQGTGA. The V and J ends lost 3 bases and 3 bases, in that order; junction bases with no gene match: 8. The CDR3 length is 16 residues. The CDR3 spells CASSFHGTAYNQPQHF. The CDR3 nucleotides read TGTGCCAGCAGCTTCCACGGGACAGCTTACAATCAGCCCCAGCATTTT. The full variable domain, its missing parts supplied by reference TRBV7-3 and TRBJ1-5, is GAGVSQTPSNKVTEKGKYVELRCDPISGHTALYWYRQSLGQGPEFLIYFQGTGAADDSGLPNDRFFAVRPEGSVSTLKIQRTERGDSAVYLCASSFHGTAYNQPQHFGDGTRLSIL.

The chain recombines TRBV19 with TRBJ1-5; D not certain. Germline assignment: CDR1 LNHDA and CDR2 SQIVND (reference sequence). V lost 4 bases and J 7 bases, leaving 14 bases between the germline ends. The CDR3 is 14 amino acids. DNA of the CDR3: TGTGCCAGTAGTAAGGCGGAGGGCAGGCAGCCCCAGCATTTT. This sequence encodes CASSKAEGRQPQHF.

The DNA for the CDR3 is TGTGCCAGTAGTATAGATTTCACAGGGAATAATTCACCCCTCCACTTT. The encoded protein is CASSIDFTGNNSPLHF. The gene calls are TRBV19 and TRBJ1-6; perhaps TRBD1 as D (6 bases). This CDR3 has 16 amino acids. The germline V and J ends were trimmed by 0 bases and 5 bases, with 11 bases remaining between them. Germline CDR1 and CDR2: LNHDA and SQIVND (reference sequence).

The genes are TRBV24-1 and TRBJ2-5; 10 bases map to TRBD1. V trimming: 1 base; J trimming: 2 bases; junction bases outside the gene matches: 9. Germline V gene sequence: CDR1 KGHDR, CDR2 SFDVKD. CDR3 size: 18 residues. The CDR3 sequence is CATSDFPRQGAWQETQYF. The DNA of the CDR3 is TGTGCCACCAGTGATTTCCCACGACAGGGGGCCTGGCAAGAGACCCAGTACTTC.

This clone has just one count. The J gene is TRBJ2-7, the V gene TRBV9; possible D gene TRBD1, 5 bases. The V end lost 7 bases, the J end lost 3 bases, and 17 bases lay between the germline ends. Germline values: CDR1 SGDLS, CDR2 YYNGEE. The length of the CDR3 is 14 residues. The CDR3 reads CASGRSGQGYEQYF. The CDR3 DNA sequence: TGTGCCAGCGGGCGCTCGGGCCAGGGCTACGAGCAGTACTTC.

The CDR3 DNA reads TGTGCCAGCAGCCCGAACCAAGGGGGCAGGGCCTATGGCTACACCTTC. It is translated as CASSPNQGGRAYGYTF. This chain links TRBV7-9 with TRBJ1-2; 7 bases fit TRBD1. Germline CDR1 is SEHNR and CDR2 is FQNEAQ (reference sequence). V gave up 5 bases and J gave up 4 bases; unmatched junction bases: 13. This CDR3 has 16 amino acids.